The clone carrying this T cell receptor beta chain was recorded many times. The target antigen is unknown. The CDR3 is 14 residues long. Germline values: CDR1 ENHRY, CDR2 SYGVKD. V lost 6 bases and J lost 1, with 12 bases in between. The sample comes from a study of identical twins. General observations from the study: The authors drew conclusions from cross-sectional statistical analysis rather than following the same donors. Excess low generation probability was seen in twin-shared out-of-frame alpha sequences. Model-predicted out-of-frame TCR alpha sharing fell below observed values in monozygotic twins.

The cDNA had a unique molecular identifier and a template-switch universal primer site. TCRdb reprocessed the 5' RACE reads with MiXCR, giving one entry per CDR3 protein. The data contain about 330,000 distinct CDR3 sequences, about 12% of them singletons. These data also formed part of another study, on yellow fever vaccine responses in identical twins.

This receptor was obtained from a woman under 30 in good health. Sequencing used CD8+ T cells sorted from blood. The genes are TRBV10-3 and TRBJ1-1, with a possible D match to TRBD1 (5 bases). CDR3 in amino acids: CAIRRGRRNTEAFF. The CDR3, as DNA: TGTGCCATCAGGAGGGGACGGAGGAACACTGAAGCTTTCTTT.